This T cell receptor beta chain was retrieved from a study of post-analysis software for immune sequencing data (dated by TCRdb to between 2014 and 2016). Background on the whole study: The recorded disease courses included relapsing-remitting, secondary progressive and progressive-relapsing multiple sclerosis, and some patients had no subtype annotation. The multiple sclerosis patient repertoires were compared with under 13 previously published healthy control repertoires from donors aged roughly 6 to 27 years. A subset of samples was prepared in parallel using single-end sample barcoding, then pooled and co-amplified after Illumina adapter ligation.

Trimmed from V: 6 bases; trimmed from J: 5 bases; junction bases lacking a gene match: 8. Inclusive of the bounding cysteine and phenylalanine, the CDR3 is 14 residues long. This entry keeps only the CDR3 DNA: 42 bases, framed from base 1. The receptor library was made with PCR. Instrument used: Illumina HiSeq 2500. To reduce PCR and sequencing biases, unique molecular identifiers were incorporated into the TCR beta cDNA libraries. Some 500,000 cDNA molecules were obtained for every 1 to 10 million input T cells, so each molecule roughly corresponded to one T cell. The patient libraries were prepared and sequenced with the same protocol used for the earlier healthy control dataset. Samples belonging to the same batch were prepared together, multiplexed and sequenced on a shared HiSeq lane. On the study's bioinformatics: Raw barcoded reads were processed with MIGEC, discarding single-read molecular identifier groups before consensus assembly and CDR3 extraction. VDJtools was used for post-analysis of the clonotype tables, and diversity was normalized by down-sampling every dataset to the size of the smallest sample. To correct batch-related cross-sample contamination, repertoire overlap clustering matched CDR3 amino acid sequences but not nucleotide sequences. TCRdb trimmed the raw reads at Q25, called clones with MiXCR and kept productive beta chains. Rows with a matching CDR3 protein are joined into one entry that keeps the most common DNA and genes. TCRdb's processing, not the study's, gives the V and J calls here. In all, the sample holds around 770,000 distinct CDR3 sequences, and approximately 44% of those were seen once. Roughly 5.2% of the sample goes to the ten largest clones.

To demonstrate the VDJtools post-analysis software, the study profiled TCR beta repertoires from the peripheral blood of under 15 young patients with multiple sclerosis. Multiple sclerosis patients were children and adolescents aged roughly 6 to 15 years. Notes on this clonotype: This clone's antigen is unknown. No base quality values were provided; no much bigger clone lies one nucleotide off.

Study-wide conclusions, independent of this receptor: Normalized Chao1 diversity was significantly lower in multiple sclerosis patients than controls, suggesting substantial peripheral T-cell clonal expansion. The control group was slightly older than the multiple sclerosis patient group. Direct clustering with F measure showed strong co-clustering of samples prepared in the same batch, prompting a batch-effect correction. Significantly higher frequencies in patients than in controls were found for roughly 5 TRBV segments, including TRBV5-6, TRBV5-1 and TRBV20-1.

The sequence was collected from a girl aged 10 to 17 with multiple sclerosis. The sequenced material came from blood. The chain employs TRBV12-3 or TRBV12-4 and TRBJ1-1; TRBD1 matches 8 bases in the middle. The nucleotide sequence is TGTGCCAGCAGCCTCGACAGGGGTGTTACTGAAGCTTTCTTT. Translated, it reads CASSLDRGVTEAFF.